This entry features one T cell receptor (beta chain) sequence. Its antigen is unknown. The sample belongs to a study of T cells in Graves' hyperthyroidism and ophthalmopathy. Findings of the study overall: With a median lead of around 6.7 months before onset, the model predicted ophthalmopathy.

The CDR3 is 13 residues long. J was trimmed by 12 bases and V by 6 bases; bases with no gene match: 9. Germline CDR1 MDHEN, CDR2 SYDVKM. TCR beta CDR3 sequences were amplified from RNA transcripts. When the TCR CDR3 underwent first-round RT-PCR, the HTBI primer set was used. Each CDR3 protein gets one entry after TCRdb re-called the multiplex PCR reads with MiXCR. The table has about half a million distinct CDR3 sequences, just under 20% seen once. The source material was blood. This chain connects TRBV28 to TRBJ1-4; TRBD1 matches at 8 bases. The clonotype was recovered from a man in his forties with Graves' ophthalmopathy. CDR3 sequence: CASRSGGAEELFF. The CDR3 DNA is TGTGCCAGCAGATCAGGGGGCGCGGAGGAACTGTTTTTT. Variable domain in full (rest from reference TRBV28 and TRBJ1-4): DVKVTQSSRYLVKRTGEKVFLECVQDMDHENMFWYRQDPGLGLRLIYFSYDVKMKEKGDIPEGYSVSREKKERFSLILESASTNQTSMYLCASRSGGAEELFFGSGTQLSVL.